This record concerns one TCR beta chain sequence. What it binds is unknown. The germline V gene encodes CDR1 MNHNY and CDR2 SVGAGI (reference sequence). V was pared by 8 bases and J by 0 bases, with 9 bases between. The CDR3 extends over 13 amino acids. The entry originates in a study of T cell responses to AZD1222 COVID-19 vaccine. Regarding the study as a whole: Spike-specific TCR breadth and depth rose after two AZD1222 doses. White British people made up most donors, females outnumbered males, and clonal diversity was possibly underestimated. The CD4 TCRs associated with vaccination extended across spike and predominated at 160-218 and 743-854.

The data were produced by immunoSEQ multiplex PCR, yet TCRdb's version contains in-frame clones alone and is incomplete. The table includes 150,000 to 200,000 clones, about 92% detected once. The V and J genes are TRBV6-6 and TRBJ2-3; D perhaps matches TRBD1 (6 bases). The source material was peripheral blood, sampled 28 days after the second AZD1222 dose. This receptor was identified in an adult who received the AZD1222 COVID-19 vaccine. CDR3 sequence (DNA): TGTGCCAGCTACAGGGATAGCACAGATACGCAGTATTTT. It is translated as CASYRDSTDTQYF.